Below are 21 T cell receptor beta chains sequenced from a single sample in a study of T cell clones after liver transplantation. Measured with immunoSEQ multiplex PCR; TCRdb has only the in-frame clones, and not every one. The repertoire includes tens of thousands of clones, 80% of them detected once, and about 0.79% sits in the top ten. The material sequenced was CD4+ T cells from blood, taken 12 months after liver transplant. The source is a human patient who received a liver transplant. The graft donor may account for some of the T cells.

This chain links TRBV5-1 with TRBJ2-7; no reliable D call. The CDR3 consists of 16 residues. V was clipped by 3 bases and J by 3 bases, with 19 bases between them. Germline values: CDR1 SGHRS, CDR2 YFSETQ. The CDR3 DNA sequence: TGCGCCAGCAGCTCCTCGGCTACACCCCGAATCTACGAGCAGTACTTC. Its translation is CASSSSATPRIYEQYF.

The V gene is TRBV10-3, the J gene TRBJ2-1; tentatively, D is TRBD2 (5 bases). This CDR3 region has 18 residues. From germline, CDR1 is ENHRY and CDR2 SYGVKD. Trimming pared 0 bases from V and 1 base from J, leaving 16 bases between. For the CDR3, the DNA is TGTGCCATCAGTGAGTCACCCTCTGCGGGCGGGTCCTACAATGAGCAGTTCTTC. Protein product: CAISESPSAGGSYNEQFF.

This chain joins TRBV5-1 and TRBJ1-2; D might be TRBD1 (6 bases). The CDR3 spans 15 residues. Per the germline V gene, CDR1 is SGHRS and CDR2 is YFSETQ. V was clipped by 5 bases and J by 4 bases, with 18 bases between them. The CDR3 is CASRGRRGGFYGYTF. In DNA, the CDR3 is TGCGCCAGCAGGGGCCGGAGAGGGGGTTTCTATGGCTACACCTTC.

The J gene is TRBJ2-1, the V gene TRBV7-8; TRBD2 matches at 15 bases. The V gene's germline CDR1 is SGHVS and CDR2 FQNEAQ. V shed 6 bases and J 8 bases; nucleotides not matched to a gene: 14. CDR3 length: 18 amino acids. CDR3 protein: CASRRGGTSGRWMDEQFF. The CDR3 nucleotides read TGTGCCAGCAGACGCGGCGGGACTAGCGGGAGGTGGATGGATGAGCAGTTCTTC.

This chain joins TRBV10-3 and TRBJ2-1; 9 bases are shared with TRBD2. The CDR3 covers 19 residues. CDR1 and CDR2 from the germline V gene are ENHRY and SYGVKD. V dropped 5 bases and J dropped 0; count of bases not matched to a gene: 14. In DNA form, the CDR3 reads TGTGCCATCAGTAAGACCCGGGGCAGCGGGGGGAGCTCCTACAATGAGCAGTTCTTC. Its protein is CAISKTRGSGGSSYNEQFF.

The V call is TRBV7-6, the J call TRBJ2-2, with TRBD2 identical over 14 bases. V lost 5 bases to trimming and J lost 6 bases; unmatched junction nucleotides: 11. The length of the CDR3 is 18 residues. Germline V gives CDR1 SGHVS, CDR2 FNYEAQ. This CDR3 reads CASSPRLAGGPSAGELFF. In DNA form, the CDR3 reads TGTGCCAGCAGCCCTAGACTAGCGGGAGGGCCCTCGGCCGGGGAGCTGTTTTTT.

This chain links TRBV5-1 with TRBJ2-2, with TRBD1 matching over 8 bases. The trim removed 2 bases at V and 6 bases at J, leaving 3 bases unmatched. Germline CDR1 SGHRS, CDR2 YFSETQ. CDR3 length: 14 residues. The CDR3 DNA sequence: TGCGCCAGCAGCTTACAACAGGGGGCCGGGGAGCTGTTTTTT. Its protein is CASSLQQGAGELFF.

This clone occurred a few times. This chain connects TRBV6-1 to TRBJ2-7, with D perhaps TRBD2 (7 bases). CDR3 size: 15 residues. Germline CDR1 is MNHNS and CDR2 is SASEGT. With 1 base removed from V and 1 base from J, the gap between germline ends came to 11 bases. Here the CDR3 DNA reads TGTGCCAGCAGTGAAGGGGGGGGCCCATCCTACGAGCAGTACTTC. Protein: CASSEGGGPSYEQYF.

This clone was detected only once. The V call is TRBV5-3, the J call TRBJ2-2; D gene ambiguous. TRBV5-3 counts as an open reading frame of uncertain function. V lost 4 bases to trimming and J lost 2 bases, with 9 bases between them. The CDR3 totals 14 residues. Written as DNA, the CDR3 is TGTGCCAGAAGCCTTCTGATAAACACCGGGGAGCTGTTTTTT. This codes for CARSLLINTGELFF.

The chain links TRBV6-1 to TRBJ2-3; D tentatively fits TRBD1 or TRBD2 (6 bases each). Germline V lookup: CDR1 MNHNS, CDR2 SASEGT. CDR3 length equals 15 residues. Trimming left V 4 bases short and J 2 bases short, with 13 bases between. The chain's CDR3 is CASSVLGGFTDTQYF. The CDR3, as DNA: TGTGCCAGCAGTGTATTAGGGGGGTTCACAGATACGCAGTATTTT.

This clone was found a few times. This chain uses TRBV19 with TRBJ2-7; 7 bases line up with TRBD1. Germline V gene lookup returns CDR1 LNHDA and CDR2 SQIVND (reference sequence). The CDR3 is made up of 14 amino acids. The J segment lost 2 bases and the V segment lost 3 bases, leaving 4 bases of the junction unmatched. CDR3 in DNA: TGTGCCAGTAGTATGGGGACAGTGGCCTACGAGCAGTACTTC. Protein sequence: CASSMGTVAYEQYF.

The chain links TRBV28 to TRBJ2-5, with D possibly matching TRBD2 (5 bases). V lost 7 bases, J lost 5 bases, and 23 bases lay in between. The CDR3 sequence is 16 residues long. Germline lookup yields CDR1 MDHEN and CDR2 SYDVKM. The CDR3 spells CASKGRGRRLMETQYF. For the CDR3, the DNA is TGTGCCAGCAAGGGCCGAGGGCGTCGCCTTATGGAGACCCAGTACTTC.

The rearrangement uses TRBV28 and TRBJ2-7, with 7 bases matching TRBD1. Germline assignment: CDR1 MDHEN and CDR2 SYDVKM. This CDR3 has 12 residues. The V segment lost 8 bases and the J segment 3 bases; nucleotides outside the gene matches: 4. CDR3 in DNA: TGTGCCAGCCGGCAGGGGGACTACGAGCAGTACTTC. As protein: CASRQGDYEQYF.

V and J are TRBV28 and TRBJ1-2, with unresolved D. The CDR3 has 11 amino acids. Trimming removed 2 bases from V and 9 bases from J, with 7 bases in between. Germline CDR1 MDHEN, CDR2 SYDVKM. The CDR3 DNA sequence: TGTGCCAGCAGTTTAGTTGACCGCTACACCTTC. Protein product: CASSLVDRYTF.

The V gene is TRBV4-1, the J gene TRBJ1-5; 7 bases map to TRBD1. The J segment lost 4 bases and the V segment lost 0 bases, leaving 9 bases of the junction unmatched. Germline V CDR1 and CDR2: MGHRA, YSYEKL. CDR3 length equals 17 residues. The CDR3: CASSQDPQGLPNQPQHF. Written as DNA, the CDR3 is TGCGCCAGCAGCCAAGATCCACAGGGGCTCCCTAATCAGCCCCAGCATTTT.

J is TRBJ1-2 and V is TRBV27; 9 nucleotides match TRBD1. The length of the CDR3 is 17 residues. V was pared by 0 bases and J by 8 bases, with 13 bases of the junction left unmatched. Germline V gene sequence: CDR1 MNHEY, CDR2 SMNVEV (reference sequence). DNA for the CDR3: TGTGCCAGCAGTTTATCGCTTAACCGGGACAGGGCGGGGGGCTACACCTTC. Translating it yields CASSLSLNRDRAGGYTF.

This clone was observed a few times. This sequence joins TRBV11-2 and TRBJ1-1; D not certain. This CDR3 is built from 13 residues. V dropped 3 bases and J dropped 1 base, with 6 bases sitting between them. Germline V gene sequence: CDR1 SGHAT, CDR2 FQNNGV. The CDR3 sequence is CASSFGRNTEAFF. The CDR3, as DNA: TGTGCCAGCAGCTTTGGACGGAACACTGAAGCTTTCTTT.

The rearrangement links TRBV7-9 to TRBJ2-2, with 13 positions matching TRBD2. The length of the CDR3 is 16 residues. Germline CDR1 SEHNR, CDR2 FQNEAQ (reference sequence). V lost 6 bases and J lost 0; bases outside the gene matches: 1. The CDR3 DNA reads TGTGCCAGCAGGGGGACTAGCGGGACGAACACCGGGGAGCTGTTTTTT. Its translation: CASRGTSGTNTGELFF.

The chain carries TRBV2 and TRBJ1-5, with 9 positions matching TRBD1. V lost 7 bases, J lost 5 bases, and 6 bases stayed unmatched. Germline CDR1 is SNHLY and CDR2 is FYNNEI. The CDR3 is made up of 14 amino acids. The CDR3 nucleotides are TGTGCCAGCAATGGACAGGGGCCCTATCAGCCCCAGCATTTT. Protein sequence: CASNGQGPYQPQHF.

The V gene is TRBV30, the J gene TRBJ2-1, with 7 bases that match TRBD2. CDR1 and CDR2 from the germline V gene are GTSNPN and SVGIG (reference sequence). The CDR3 has 13 amino acids. J was trimmed by 8 bases and V by 5 bases; bases with no gene match: 9. The chain's CDR3 is CAWSRGLVDEQFF. The CDR3 DNA follows: TGTGCCTGGTCACGAGGACTAGTTGATGAGCAGTTCTTC. Using reference TRBV30 and TRBJ2-1 for the parts outside the CDR3, the full variable domain is SQTIHQWPATLVQPVGSPLSLECTVEGTSNPNLYWYRQAAGRGLQLLFYSVGIGQISSEVPQNLSASRPQDRQFILSSKKLLLSDSGFYLCAWSRGLVDEQFFGPGTRLTVL.

This clone has a single count. V gene TRBV5-1 combines with J gene TRBJ2-7; 7 bases match TRBD1. The CDR3 totals 15 residues. Germline CDR1 is SGHRS and CDR2 is YFSETQ. With V trimmed by 2 bases and J by 2 bases, 7 bases remained unmatched. The CDR3 region is CASSFTGQRPYEQYF. In DNA, the CDR3 is TGCGCCAGCAGCTTTACGGGACAGAGGCCCTACGAGCAGTACTTC.